The 29 T cell receptor beta chains below were found in one sample sequenced in a study of T cell repertoires in cytomegalovirus infection. Using its own MiXCR run on the reads, TCRdb lists one record per CDR3 protein. Of some 99,000 distinct CDR3 sequences in the sample, about 30% were seen once. These TCRs' antigens remain unknown. The input for sequencing was CD8+ T cells from cultured PBMCs, taken from culture after CMV antigen stimulation. These receptors were obtained from a human donor in good health (CMV status not recorded). Some clones in this sample may be carry-over from other donors' samples.

The V call is TRBV19, the J call TRBJ2-2; TRBD1 might be the D (5 bases). In germline, CDR1 is LNHDA, CDR2 SQIVND (reference sequence). The CDR3 has 13 residues. V shed 10 bases and J shed 1 base, with 10 bases lying between them. This chain's CDR3 is CATRVMNTGELFF. Written as DNA, the CDR3 is TGTGCCACCAGGGTCATGAACACCGGGGAGCTGTTTTTT.

This clonotype appeared many times. The chain is built from TRBV5-6 and TRBJ1-1; D is unresolved. V dropped 1 base and J dropped 1 base, with 11 bases sitting between them. Germline V CDR1 and CDR2: SGHDT, YYEEEE. The CDR3 runs to 15 residues. The CDR3 sequence: CASSLSAWGNTEAFF. The CDR3 DNA follows: TGTGCCAGCAGCTTGTCAGCATGGGGGAACACTGAAGCTTTCTTT.

The rearrangement joins TRBV27 to TRBJ2-7; D is unresolved. V was pared by 2 bases and J by 3 bases, with 8 bases between. Germline CDR1 reads MNHEY; CDR2 reads SMNVEV (reference sequence). The CDR3 length is 13 residues. CDR3 loop: CASSLQAGYEQYF. Here the CDR3 DNA reads TGTGCCAGCAGTTTACAAGCCGGCTACGAGCAGTACTTC.

Many counts were recorded for this clonotype. The chain carries TRBV7-2 and TRBJ2-5; D ambiguous. Germline values: CDR1 SGHTA, CDR2 FQGNSA. The CDR3 consists of 17 residues. The V end was cut by 5 bases, the J end by 2 bases, with 21 bases between. CDR3 DNA: TGTGCCAGCAGCGCGGACCTAGGGTTAGGGATACAAGAGACCCAGTACTTC. Protein sequence: CASSADLGLGIQETQYF.

This clonotype has just a few counts. The chain is built from TRBV14 and TRBJ2-1; D not certain. Germline loops: CDR1 SGHDN, CDR2 FVKESK. V lost 2 bases to trimming and J lost 10 bases, with 12 bases between them. The CDR3 extends over 13 amino acids. The CDR3: CASSQYKLGEQFF. The CDR3 DNA reads as TGTGCCAGCAGCCAATACAAGTTGGGCGAGCAGTTCTTC.

This rearrangement joins TRBV15 to TRBJ2-1; TRBD1 agrees at 9 bases. The CDR3 loop spans 17 amino acids. From germline, CDR1 is LNHNV and CDR2 YYDKDF (reference sequence). Unmatched junction bases numbered 11, after V lost 1 base and J lost 7 bases. The CDR3 nucleotides are TGTGCCACCAGCAGAGCGCGAACAGGGGGCAAGGGGAATGAGCAGTTCTTC. As protein: CATSRARTGGKGNEQFF. Together with reference TRBV15 and TRBJ2-1, the CDR3 gives the full variable domain: DAMVIQNPRYQVTQFGKPVTLSCSQTLNHNVMYWYQQKSSQAPKLLFHYYDKDFNNEADTPDNFQSRRPNTSFCFLDIRSPGLGDTAMYLCATSRARTGGKGNEQFFGPGTRLTVL.

In its sample, this clonotype was seen a few times. The chain combines TRBV27 with TRBJ1-1; D is possibly TRBD1 (6 bases). The CDR3 runs 13 residues. The V gene lost 4 bases and the J gene lost 6 bases, with 12 bases spanning the gap. Germline lookup yields CDR1 MNHEY and CDR2 SMNVEV (reference sequence). CDR3 nucleotides: TGTGCCAGCAGTTGGGGGGCGGGCGCTGAAGCTTTCTTT. Its protein product is CASSWGAGAEAFF.

Only a few counts were recorded for this clonotype. J is TRBJ2-1 and V is TRBV7-9; 9 nucleotides align to TRBD2. The germline gives CDR1 SEHNR, CDR2 FQNEAQ (reference sequence). V shed 0 bases, J shed 5 bases, and the junction held 8 bases outside the gene matches. The CDR3 spans 17 residues. The CDR3 loop reads CASSLAAMAGGHNEQFF. CDR3 DNA: TGTGCCAGCAGCTTAGCGGCCATGGCGGGGGGGCACAATGAGCAGTTCTTC.

The sample holds many counts of this clonotype. The rearrangement links TRBV7-9 to TRBJ1-3; D may be TRBD1 (6 bases). The CDR3 is 21 amino acids. The V end was cut by 4 bases, the J end by 5 bases, with 33 bases between. The germline V gene encodes CDR1 SEHNR and CDR2 FQNEAQ (reference sequence). The CDR3 spells CASSSSIQGLGVGAERNTIYF. In nucleotides, the CDR3 is TGTGCCAGCAGCTCCTCTATACAGGGACTTGGGGTAGGGGCCGAAAGAAACACCATATATTTT.

This chain uses TRBV27 with TRBJ1-4, with D hard to call. In germline, CDR1 is MNHEY, CDR2 SMNVEV (reference sequence). Trimming cost V 6 bases and J 5 bases, with 16 bases left between them. The CDR3 runs to 15 residues. CDR3 protein: CASRPAAERNEKLFF. CDR3 in DNA: TGTGCCAGCAGGCCTGCGGCAGAGAGAAATGAAAAACTGTTTTTT.

In its sample, this clonotype was seen a few times. The chain uses TRBV27 and TRBJ1-2; 11 nucleotides align to TRBD1. The V segment lost 2 bases and the J segment 4 bases; nucleotides outside the gene matches: 6. Looked up from germline, CDR1 is MNHEY and CDR2 is SMNVEV (reference sequence). The CDR3 is 16 residues long. The DNA for the CDR3 is TGTGCCAGCAGTTTACAAGGACAGGGGGCTGTCTATGGCTACACCTTC. Amino acid sequence: CASSLQGQGAVYGYTF.

The rearrangement uses TRBV24-1 and TRBJ1-2; D gene unclear. The CDR3 is 14 residues long. CDR1 and CDR2 (germline): KGHDR, SFDVKD. Trimming took 3 bases from V and 3 from J, leaving 10 bases between them. CDR3 residues: CATSDVGIDYGYTF. CDR3 sequence (DNA): TGTGCCACCAGTGATGTAGGGATAGACTATGGCTACACCTTC.

The chain has TRBV12-3 or TRBV12-4 and TRBJ1-5; unclear D gene. The V end lost 8 bases, the J end lost 0 bases, and 17 bases lay between the germline ends. The CDR3 length is 16 residues. The CDR3 bases are TGTGCCAGCGCTGGGCAGTCGTTATATAGCAATCAGCCCCAGCATTTT. Protein product: CASAGQSLYSNQPQHF.

The gene calls are TRBV28 and TRBJ1-6, with D hard to call. There are 14 residues in the CDR3. Trimming took 7 bases from V and 0 from J, leaving 7 bases between them. The V gene's germline CDR1 is MDHEN and CDR2 SYDVKM. The CDR3 reads CASKESSYNSPLHF. As DNA, the CDR3 is TGTGCCAGCAAAGAGAGCTCCTATAATTCACCCCTCCACTTT.

This chain joins TRBV19 and TRBJ2-3, with D maybe TRBD2 (6 bases). V lost 9 bases to trimming and J lost 6 bases, with 19 bases between them. Germline V gives CDR1 LNHDA, CDR2 SQIVND (reference sequence). CDR3 size: 14 residues. The DNA of the CDR3 is TGTGCCAGAAACTTCCGGGGGTTAGCGGATACGCAGTATTTT. Translated, it gives CARNFRGLADTQYF.

The table lists this clonotype with a few counts. The chain recombines TRBV7-9 with TRBJ2-7; 7 bases fit TRBD1. The V gene end was trimmed by 3 bases and the J gene end by 2 bases; junction bases not matched to a gene: 4. Germline V gives CDR1 SEHNR, CDR2 FQNEAQ (reference sequence). CDR3 length: 14 residues. CDR3 residues: CASSFPGQPYEQYF. The CDR3 coding sequence is TGTGCCAGCAGCTTCCCGGGACAGCCCTACGAGCAGTACTTC.

The chain is built from TRBV12-3 or TRBV12-4 and TRBJ2-2; D not resolved. V lost 4 bases and J lost 12, with 15 bases in between. The CDR3 consists of 13 residues. Written as DNA, the CDR3 is TGTGCCAGCAGTTCCCAACCGGAAGTACAGCTGTTTTTT. It yields the protein CASSSQPEVQLFF.

This clonotype was counted at least ten times. The chain uses TRBV11-2 and TRBJ2-3; the match to TRBD2 covers 9 bases. The CDR3 covers 15 residues. Germline values: CDR1 SGHAT, CDR2 FQNNGV. V lost 6 bases to trimming and J lost 6 bases; unmatched junction nucleotides: 10. The CDR3 region is CASSPGVAGEDTQYF. CDR3 DNA: TGTGCCAGCAGTCCCGGGGTAGCGGGGGAGGATACGCAGTATTTT.

V and J are TRBV10-3 and TRBJ2-7; D possibly matches TRBD1 or TRBD2 (7 bases each). Per germline, CDR1 ENHRY and CDR2 SYGVKD. V was cut by 10 bases and J by 6 bases, with 19 bases left in between. CDR3 length equals 13 residues. CDR3 loop: CASLTRGGTEQYF. The CDR3 DNA reads as TGTGCCAGCCTTACCAGGGGGGGAACCGAGCAGTACTTC.

In its sample, this clonotype was seen a few times. The rearrangement uses TRBV19 and TRBJ1-1, with 7 positions matching TRBD1. The CDR3 has 12 amino acids. The junction had 8 bases not matched to a gene; V was cut back by 5 bases and J by 11 bases. From germline, CDR1 is LNHDA and CDR2 SQIVND (reference sequence). The CDR3 nucleotides read TGTGCCAGTAGTTCGGAGGGGACAGAGGCTTTCTTT. It encodes CASSSEGTEAFF.

The chain employs TRBV14 and TRBJ2-3; the match to TRBD1 covers 7 bases. Germline V gene data show CDR1 as SGHDN and CDR2 as FVKESK. CDR3 length: 16 amino acids. V dropped 4 bases and J dropped 2; count of bases not matched to a gene: 9. CDR3 bases: TGTGCCAGCAGCCCCCCGGACAGGACCCACACAGATACGCAGTATTTT. Translation: CASSPPDRTHTDTQYF.

This sequence joins TRBV5-4 and TRBJ2-7, with 10 bases lining up with TRBD1. The ends lost 1 base at V and 5 bases at J; junction bases unmatched: 9. Germline V gives CDR1 SGHNT, CDR2 YYREEE (reference sequence). The CDR3 runs to 16 residues. The CDR3 nucleotides read TGTGCCAGCAGCTTGAGGTTGACAGGGGGCTTGGACGAGCAGTACTTC. The encoded protein is CASSLRLTGGLDEQYF.

The chain employs TRBV4-1 and TRBJ2-5, with 9 bases matching TRBD1. CDR1 and CDR2 (germline): MGHRA, YSYEKL. The CDR3 is 14 amino acids. V shed 4 bases, J shed 5 bases, and the junction held 5 bases outside the gene matches. The CDR3 nucleotides are TGCGCCAGCAGCCGACGGACAGGGGAGGAGACCCAGTACTTC. Residues: CASSRRTGEETQYF.

This sequence joins TRBV24-1 and TRBJ2-5; possibly TRBD1 for D (5 bases). Between the trimmed V and J ends, which lost 3 bases and 2 bases, there was a span of 15 bases. Per germline, CDR1 KGHDR and CDR2 SFDVKD. The CDR3 length is 16 residues. CDR3 DNA: TGTGCCACCAGTGATCGGCAGGGTTGGGGTCAAGAGACCCAGTACTTC. Its protein product is CATSDRQGWGQETQYF.

The rearrangement joins TRBV27 to TRBJ1-2; 9 bases agree with TRBD1. V shed 2 bases and J 8 bases; nucleotides not matched to a gene: 12. The CDR3 loop spans 16 amino acids. Germline V gives CDR1 MNHEY, CDR2 SMNVEV (reference sequence). The CDR3 region is CASSLAGTGHLSGYTF. The DNA of the CDR3 is TGTGCCAGCAGTTTAGCCGGGACAGGGCACCTTTCAGGCTACACCTTC.

This clonotype was seen ten or more times. An end of the junction does not agree with germline; a read error may underlie this. The V and J genes are TRBV7-8 and TRBJ2-1; 8 positions agree with TRBD2. CDR1 and CDR2 from the germline V gene are SGHVS and FQNEAQ. CDR3 length: 16 amino acids. CDR3 sequence reads: CASSLVPGGDYNEQFF. The CDR3 DNA follows: TGTGCCAGCAGCTTAGTTCCGGGGGGGGACTACAACGAGCAGTTCTTC.

The chain uses TRBV4-2 and TRBJ2-5; TRBD2 agrees at 11 bases. V lost 4 bases and J lost 5; bases outside the gene matches: 15. Looked up from germline, CDR1 is LGHNA and CDR2 is YNFKEQ. The CDR3 contains 18 residues. The CDR3 is CASSPPLRGSGGAETQYF. In DNA, the CDR3 is TGTGCCAGCAGCCCCCCATTAAGGGGTAGCGGGGGGGCGGAGACCCAGTACTTC.

CDR3 sequence (DNA): TGCAGCGTGCAGGGATTTTCTATGAACACTGAAGCTTTCTTT. Its translation is CSVQGFSMNTEAFF. The chain has TRBV29-1 and TRBJ1-1; maybe TRBD1 (5 bases). The CDR3 length is 14 residues. CDR1 and CDR2 (germline): SQVTM, ANQGSEA. The V end was cut by 6 bases, the J end by 0 bases, with 14 bases between. The entire variable domain, with the rest obtained from reference TRBV29-1 and TRBJ1-1, is as follows: SAVISQKPSRDICQRGTSLTIQCQVDSQVTMMFWYRQQPGQSLTLIATANQGSEATYESGFVIDKFPISRPNLTFSTLTVSNMSPEDSSIYLCSVQGFSMNTEAFFGQGTRLTVV.

CDR3 DNA: TGTGCCAGCAGCCCCCGAGGAAGGGAACGGGAAAACATTCAGTACTTC. The encoded protein is CASSPRGRERENIQYF. The V gene is TRBV12-3 or TRBV12-4, the J gene TRBJ2-4; D is ambiguous. V was pared by 6 bases and J by 5 bases, with 20 bases between. The CDR3 runs to 16 residues.